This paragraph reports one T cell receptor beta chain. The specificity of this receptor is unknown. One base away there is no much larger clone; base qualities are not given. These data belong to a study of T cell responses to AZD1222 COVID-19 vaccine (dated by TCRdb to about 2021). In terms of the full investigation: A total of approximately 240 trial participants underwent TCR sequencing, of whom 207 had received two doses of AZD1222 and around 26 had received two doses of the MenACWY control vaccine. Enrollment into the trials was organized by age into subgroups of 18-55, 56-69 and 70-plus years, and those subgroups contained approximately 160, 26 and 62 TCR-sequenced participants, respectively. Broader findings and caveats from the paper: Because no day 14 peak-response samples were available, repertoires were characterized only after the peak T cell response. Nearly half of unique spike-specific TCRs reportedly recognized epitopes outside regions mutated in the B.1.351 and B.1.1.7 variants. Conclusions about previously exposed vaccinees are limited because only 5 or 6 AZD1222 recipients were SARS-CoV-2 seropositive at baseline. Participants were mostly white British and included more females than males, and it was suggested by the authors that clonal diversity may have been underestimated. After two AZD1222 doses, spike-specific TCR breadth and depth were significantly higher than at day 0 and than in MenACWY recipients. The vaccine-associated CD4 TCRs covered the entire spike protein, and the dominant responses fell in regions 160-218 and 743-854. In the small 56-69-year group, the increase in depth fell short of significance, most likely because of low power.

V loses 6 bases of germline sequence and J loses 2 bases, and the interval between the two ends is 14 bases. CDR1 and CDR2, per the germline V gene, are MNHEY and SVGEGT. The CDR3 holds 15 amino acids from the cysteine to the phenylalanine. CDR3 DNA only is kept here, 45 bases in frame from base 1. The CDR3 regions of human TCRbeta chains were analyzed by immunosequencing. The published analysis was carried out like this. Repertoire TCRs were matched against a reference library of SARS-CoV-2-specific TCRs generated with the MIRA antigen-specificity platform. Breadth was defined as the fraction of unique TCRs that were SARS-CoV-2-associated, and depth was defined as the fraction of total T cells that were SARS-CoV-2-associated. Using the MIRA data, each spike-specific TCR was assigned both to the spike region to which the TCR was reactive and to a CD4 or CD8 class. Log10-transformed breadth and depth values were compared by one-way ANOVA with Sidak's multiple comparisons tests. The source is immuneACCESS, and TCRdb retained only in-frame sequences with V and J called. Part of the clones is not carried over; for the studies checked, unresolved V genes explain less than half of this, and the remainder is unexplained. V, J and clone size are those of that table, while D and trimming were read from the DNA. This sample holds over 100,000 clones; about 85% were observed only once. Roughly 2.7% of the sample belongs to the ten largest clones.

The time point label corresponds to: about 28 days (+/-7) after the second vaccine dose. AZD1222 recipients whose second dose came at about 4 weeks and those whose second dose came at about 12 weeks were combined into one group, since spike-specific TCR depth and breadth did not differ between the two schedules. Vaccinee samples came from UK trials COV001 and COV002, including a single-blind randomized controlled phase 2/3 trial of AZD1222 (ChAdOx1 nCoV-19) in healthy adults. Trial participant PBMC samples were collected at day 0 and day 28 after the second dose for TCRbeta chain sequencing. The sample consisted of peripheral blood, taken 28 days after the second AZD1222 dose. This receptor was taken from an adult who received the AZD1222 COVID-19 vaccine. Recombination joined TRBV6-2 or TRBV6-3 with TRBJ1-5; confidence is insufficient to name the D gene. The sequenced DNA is TGTGCCAGCAGCCAGAACCCAGTTGGCAATCAGCCCCAGCATTTT. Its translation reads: CASSQNPVGNQPQHF.